This T cell receptor (beta chain) is drawn from a study of T cell repertoires in cytomegalovirus infection. On this clonotype: Antigen unknown.

Whole-study findings and limits: The response measured ex vivo was dominated by TCR beta clonotypes (HLA-C-restricted and CMV-specific).

TCRdb passed the reads through MiXCR, listing each CDR3 protein once. There are more than 400,000 distinct CDR3 sequences in the sample; approximately 26% occur only once, and less than 15% lies in the top ten. V was trimmed by 0 bases and J by 0 bases, leaving 6 bases between them. The CDR3 sequence is 14 residues long. Germline-derived CDR1 and CDR2 are DFQATT and SNEGSKA (reference sequence). The rearrangement uses TRBV20-1 and TRBJ1-3; D unclear. The sequence derives from a human donor in good health (CMV status not recorded). Some clones in this sample may be carry-over from other donors' samples. Material: PBMCs. The CDR3 loop is CSARDPYSGNTIYF. CDR3 DNA: TGCAGTGCTAGAGATCCGTACTCTGGAAACACCATATATTTT.